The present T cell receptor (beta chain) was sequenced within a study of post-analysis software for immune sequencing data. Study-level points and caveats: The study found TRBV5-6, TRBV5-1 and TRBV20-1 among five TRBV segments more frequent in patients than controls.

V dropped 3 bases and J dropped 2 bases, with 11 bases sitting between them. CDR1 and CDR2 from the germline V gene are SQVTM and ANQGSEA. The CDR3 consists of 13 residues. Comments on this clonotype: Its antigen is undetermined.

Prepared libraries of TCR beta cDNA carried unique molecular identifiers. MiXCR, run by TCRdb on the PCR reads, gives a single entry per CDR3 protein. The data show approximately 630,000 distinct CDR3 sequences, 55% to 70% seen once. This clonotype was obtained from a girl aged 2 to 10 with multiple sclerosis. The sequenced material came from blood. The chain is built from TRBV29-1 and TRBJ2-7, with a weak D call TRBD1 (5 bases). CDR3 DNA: TGCAGCGTTGATCCAGGGTACCCCTACGAGCAGTACTTC. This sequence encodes CSVDPGYPYEQYF.